This TCR beta chain was captured in a study of T cells in Graves' hyperthyroidism and ophthalmopathy. Those with hyperthyroidism were 18 to 65 years old, newly diagnosed, and ill for under 2 months. Exclusions: uncontrolled infection, other autoimmune disease, pregnancy, lactation. The authors took PBMCs from roughly 9.5 ml fresh peripheral blood. Findings of the study overall: It was a median roughly six months before onset that the model predicted ophthalmopathy.

It was RNA transcripts that yielded the amplified TCR beta CDR3 regions. Researchers ran a first-round RT-PCR on the TCR CDR3 using the HTBI primer set. One entry per CDR3 protein results from TCRdb running MiXCR on the multiplex PCR reads. Found here are about 360,000 distinct CDR3 sequences, around 14% of them singletons; the top ten hold around 9.2%. V lost 0 bases and J 0 bases, leaving 6 bases between the germline ends. The CDR3 runs 15 residues. The germline CDR1 and CDR2 sequences are LGHDT and YNNKEL (reference sequence). This clonotype was recorded at least ten times. The antigen remains undetermined.

The chain is built from TRBV3-1 and TRBJ1-3; the D is unclear. Specimen: blood. The sequence was collected from a woman in her late teens or twenties with Graves' hyperthyroidism. CDR3 sequence: CASSQDSSSGNTIYF. The CDR3 DNA reads TGTGCCAGCAGCCAAGACAGCTCCTCTGGAAACACCATATATTTT.